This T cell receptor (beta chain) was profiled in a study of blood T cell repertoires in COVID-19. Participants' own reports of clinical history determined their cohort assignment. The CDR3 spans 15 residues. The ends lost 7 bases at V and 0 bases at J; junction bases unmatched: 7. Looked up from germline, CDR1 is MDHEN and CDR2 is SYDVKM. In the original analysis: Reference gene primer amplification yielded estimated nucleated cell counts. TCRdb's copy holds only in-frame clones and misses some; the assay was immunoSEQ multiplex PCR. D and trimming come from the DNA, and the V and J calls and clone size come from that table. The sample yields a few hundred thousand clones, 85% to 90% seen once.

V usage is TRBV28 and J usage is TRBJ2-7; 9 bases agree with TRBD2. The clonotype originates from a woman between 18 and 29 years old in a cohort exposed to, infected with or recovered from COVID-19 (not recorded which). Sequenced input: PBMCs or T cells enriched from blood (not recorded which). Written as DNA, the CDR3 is TGTGCCAGCATTGGTCTAGCGGGGAGCTCCTACGAGCAGTACTTC. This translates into CASIGLAGSSYEQYF.